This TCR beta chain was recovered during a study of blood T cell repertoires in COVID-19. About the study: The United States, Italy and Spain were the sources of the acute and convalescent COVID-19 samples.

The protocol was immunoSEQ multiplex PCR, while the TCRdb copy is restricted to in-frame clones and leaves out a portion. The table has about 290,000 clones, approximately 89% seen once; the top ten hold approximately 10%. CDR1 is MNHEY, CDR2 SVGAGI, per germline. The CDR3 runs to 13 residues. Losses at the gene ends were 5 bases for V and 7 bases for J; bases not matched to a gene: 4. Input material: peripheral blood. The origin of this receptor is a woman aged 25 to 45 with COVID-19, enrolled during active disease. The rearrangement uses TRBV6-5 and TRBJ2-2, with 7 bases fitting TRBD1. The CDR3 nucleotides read TGTGCCAGCAGTCCACAGGGGATCGGGGAGCTGTTTTTT. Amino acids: CASSPQGIGELFF.